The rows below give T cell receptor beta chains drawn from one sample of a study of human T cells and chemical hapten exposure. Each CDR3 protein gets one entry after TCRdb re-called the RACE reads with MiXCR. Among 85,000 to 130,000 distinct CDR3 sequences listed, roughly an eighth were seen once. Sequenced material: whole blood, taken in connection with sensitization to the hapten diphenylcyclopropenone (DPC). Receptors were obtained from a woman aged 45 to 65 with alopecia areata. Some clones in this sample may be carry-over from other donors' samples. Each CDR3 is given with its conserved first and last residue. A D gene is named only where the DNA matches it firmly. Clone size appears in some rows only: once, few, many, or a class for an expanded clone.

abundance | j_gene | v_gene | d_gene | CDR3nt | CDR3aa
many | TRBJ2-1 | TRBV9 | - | TGTGCCAGCAGCGTAGGATACAATGAGCAGTTCTTC | CASSVGYNEQFF
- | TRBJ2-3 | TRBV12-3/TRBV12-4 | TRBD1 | TGTGCCAGCAGTTTAGAAACAGGGGGCACAGATACGCAGTATTTT | CASSLETGGTDTQYF
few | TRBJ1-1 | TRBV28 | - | TGTGCCAGCAGTCCCCCGGACGGGGGAAAAGCTTTCTTT | CASSPPDGGKAFF
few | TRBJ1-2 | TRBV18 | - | TGTGCCAGCTCACCACCGAGTTGGGTCTATGGCTACACCTTC | CASSPPSWVYGYTF
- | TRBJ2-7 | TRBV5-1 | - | TGCGCCAGCAGCTCACCGGGACAAGACTACGAGCAGTACTTC | CASSSPGQDYEQYF
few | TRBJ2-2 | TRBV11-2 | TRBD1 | TGTGCCAGCAGCGGACAGGGTTTCACTGGGGTCACCGGGGAGCTGTTTTTT | CASSGQGFTGVTGELFF
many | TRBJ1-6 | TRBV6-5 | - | TGTGCCAGCAGACTAGGACAGAGCGATAATTCACCCCTCCACTTT | CASRLGQSDNSPLHF
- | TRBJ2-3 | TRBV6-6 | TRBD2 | TGTGCCAGCAGTTATGGGGAGGGCGTAGATACGCAGTATTTT | CASSYGEGVDTQYF
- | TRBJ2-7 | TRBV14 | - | TGTGCCAGCAGCCTCTGGTCGGGGCACGAGCAGTACTTC | CASSLWSGHEQYF
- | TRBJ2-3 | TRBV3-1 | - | TGTGCCAGCAGCCAAGAAACGACCCAGACAGATACGCAGTATTTT | CASSQETTQTDTQYF
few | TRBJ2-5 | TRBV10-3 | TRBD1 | TGTGCCATCGCGACAGGGGATGAGACCCAGTACTTC | CAIATGDETQYF
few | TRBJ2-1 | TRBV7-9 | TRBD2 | TGTGCCAGCAGCACGTTTAGCGGGAGCAATGAGCAGTTCTTC | CASSTFSGSNEQFF
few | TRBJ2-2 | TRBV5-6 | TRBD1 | TGTGCCAGCAGCTCTTCCGGGACAGAGACTACCGGGGAGCTGTTTTTT | CASSSSGTETTGELFF
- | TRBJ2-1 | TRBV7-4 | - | TGTGCCAGCAGCTCGGGCCGGCGGGTGCCCTACAATGAGCAGTTCTTC | CASSSGRRVPYNEQFF
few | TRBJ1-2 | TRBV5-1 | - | TGCGCCAGCAGCTTTTCAGGAATTACCTATGGCTACACCTTC | CASSFSGITYGYTF
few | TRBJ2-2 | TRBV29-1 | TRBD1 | TGCAGCGTTGGACAGGGTGTCGGCGGGGAGCTGTTTTTT | CSVGQGVGGELFF
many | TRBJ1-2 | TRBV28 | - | TGTGCCAGCAGTTTACGTGGCCGGGGGCGCGGAGGTGGCTACACCTTC | CASSLRGRGRGGGYTF
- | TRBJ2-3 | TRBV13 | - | TGTGCCAGCAGCAATAACCTGCAATTTACTAGCACAGATACGCAGTATTTT | CASSNNLQFTSTDTQYF
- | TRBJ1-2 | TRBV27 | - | TGTGCCAGCAGTTTAACGGGGATGGACCTTATTATCTATGGCTACACCTTC | CASSLTGMDLIIYGYTF
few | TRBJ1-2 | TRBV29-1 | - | TGCAGCGTTGTAGGTGGCACCCCGAACTATGGCTACACCTTC | CSVVGGTPNYGYTF
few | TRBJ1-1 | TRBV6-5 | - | TGTGCCAGCAGTTCCCCTGGCAGGGTAGCTTTCTTT | CASSSPGRVAFF
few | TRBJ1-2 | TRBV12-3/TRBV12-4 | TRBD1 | TGTGCCAGCAGTGAGGCCGGACAGGGGAATGGCTACACCTTC | CASSEAGQGNGYTF
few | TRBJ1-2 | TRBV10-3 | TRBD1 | TGTGCCATCAGTAATGCCGGGACAGGGAGATCGAATAGTGGCTACACCTTC | CAISNAGTGRSNSGYTF
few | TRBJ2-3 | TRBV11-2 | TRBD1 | TGTGCCAGCAGCGTAGGGGTCGGACAGGGAAACACAGATACGCAGTATTTT | CASSVGVGQGNTDTQYF
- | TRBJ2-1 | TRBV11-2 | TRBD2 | TGTGCCAGCAGCTGGACTAGCGGGAGCTCCTACAATGAGCAGTTCTTC | CASSWTSGSSYNEQFF
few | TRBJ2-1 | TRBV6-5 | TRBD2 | TGTGCCAGTGCGGGGGGGCTATTCAATGAGCAGTTCTTC | CASAGGLFNEQFF
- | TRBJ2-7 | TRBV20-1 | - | TGCAGTGCTAGATCCGGGAGTTGGGACGAGCAGTACTTC | CSARSGSWDEQYF
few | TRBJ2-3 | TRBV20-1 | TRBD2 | TGCAGTGCTAAACTAGCGGGAGGGGGACCAGATACGCAGTATTTT | CSAKLAGGGPDTQYF
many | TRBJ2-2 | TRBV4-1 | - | TGCGCCAGCAGCCAAGGGAGGGGATGGACCGGGGAGCTGTTTTTT | CASSQGRGWTGELFF
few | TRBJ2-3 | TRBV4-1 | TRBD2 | TGCGCCAGCACCTTCACCGGGACTAGCGGGGATACGCAGTATTTT | CASTFTGTSGDTQYF
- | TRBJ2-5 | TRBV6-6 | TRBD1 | TGTGCCAGCAGTTACAATTCGGGACAGGTCCCGGAGACCCAGTACTTC | CASSYNSGQVPETQYF
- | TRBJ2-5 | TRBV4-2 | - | TGTGCCAGCAGCCTCACTAAGGGGACCCTAGAGACCCAGTACTTC | CASSLTKGTLETQYF
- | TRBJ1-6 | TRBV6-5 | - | TGTGCCTGCAGTTACCGTCAGGGAAATTCACCCCTCCACTTT | CACSYRQGNSPLHF
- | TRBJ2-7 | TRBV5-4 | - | TGTGCCAGCCTGGACCCGACTACATCCTACGAGCAGTACTTC | CASLDPTTSYEQYF
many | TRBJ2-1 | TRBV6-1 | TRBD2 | TGTGCCAGCAACCGACTAGCGGGGGACAATGAGCAGTTCTTC | CASNRLAGDNEQFF
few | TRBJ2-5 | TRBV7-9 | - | TGTGCCAGCAGCTTAGCAGCGGCGGAGACCCAGTACTTC | CASSLAAAETQYF